This T cell receptor (beta chain) was captured by sequencing in a study of blood T cell repertoires in COVID-19. The V gene end was trimmed by 0 bases and the J gene end by 1 base; junction bases not matched to a gene: 5. The CDR3 consists of 17 residues. The germline V gene encodes CDR1 GTSNPN and CDR2 SVGIG (reference sequence). Authors' processing steps: Using reference gene primer amplification, nucleated cell counts were estimated. The method was immunoSEQ multiplex PCR; TCRdb's version includes in-frame clones alone and lacks a portion of them. V and J calls and clone size come straight from that table; D and trimming were deduced from the DNA. The sample includes roughly 200,000 clones, around 83% of them seen just once.

The receptor was isolated from a man aged 35-49 years with active or convalescent COVID-19. Sequencing input: peripheral blood. The chain is built from TRBV30 and TRBJ2-1; 11 bases fit TRBD2. CDR3 sequence reads: CAWSVLGTSGSYNEQFF. The CDR3 DNA sequence: TGTGCCTGGAGTGTACTCGGGACTAGCGGTTCCTACAATGAGCAGTTCTTC.